The clone carrying this TCR beta chain has at least ten counts. The antigen remains undetermined. Conversion of TCR transcripts into cDNA relied on 5'RACE template switching, which added a universal primer site and UMIs. TCRdb passed the 5' RACE reads through MiXCR, listing each CDR3 protein once. The sample yields under 350,000 distinct CDR3 sequences, 4.1% seen once. The sample originates from a study of T cells after yellow fever vaccination. About the research overall: Libraries from low-cell-number fractions were prepared with the SMART-Seq v4 Ultra Low Input RNA kit.

Study-level points and caveats: Post-booster repertoires again held most primary-vaccination clones (roughly 95% CD4, about 88% CD8). Some clonotypes were seen in both the CD4 and the CD8 compartments. These made up a small share and likely arose from convergent recombination.

CDR3 length equals 13 residues. Trimming stripped 4 bases from V and 0 bases from J, with 9 bases between. From germline, CDR1 is DFQATT and CDR2 SNEGSKA (reference sequence). The rearrangement joins TRBV20-1 to TRBJ1-1; D call uncertain. This specimen consisted of PBMCs, obtained 5 days after the yellow fever booster vaccination. The TCR comes from a man aged 18 to 30 who received the YFV17D yellow fever vaccine. The CDR3 reads CSATTDMNTEAFF. In DNA form, the CDR3 reads TGCAGTGCTACCACCGACATGAACACTGAAGCTTTCTTT.